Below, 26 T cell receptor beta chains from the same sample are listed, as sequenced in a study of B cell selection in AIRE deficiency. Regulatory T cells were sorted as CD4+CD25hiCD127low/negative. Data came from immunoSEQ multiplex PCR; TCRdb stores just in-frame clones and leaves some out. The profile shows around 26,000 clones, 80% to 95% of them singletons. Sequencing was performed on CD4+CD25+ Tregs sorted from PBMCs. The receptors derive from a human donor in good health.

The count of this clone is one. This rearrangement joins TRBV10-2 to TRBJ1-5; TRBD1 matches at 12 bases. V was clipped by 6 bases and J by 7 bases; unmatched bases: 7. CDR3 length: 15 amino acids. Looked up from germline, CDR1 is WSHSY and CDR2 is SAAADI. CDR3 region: CASRRGQGANQPQHF. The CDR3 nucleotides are TGCGCCAGCAGGAGGGGACAGGGGGCAAACCAGCCCCAGCATTTT.

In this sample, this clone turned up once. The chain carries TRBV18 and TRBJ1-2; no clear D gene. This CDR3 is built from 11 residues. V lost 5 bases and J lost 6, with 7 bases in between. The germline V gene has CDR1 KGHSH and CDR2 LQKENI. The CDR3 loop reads CASSAPHGYTF. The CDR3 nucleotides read TGTGCCAGCTCAGCTCCGCATGGCTACACCTTC.

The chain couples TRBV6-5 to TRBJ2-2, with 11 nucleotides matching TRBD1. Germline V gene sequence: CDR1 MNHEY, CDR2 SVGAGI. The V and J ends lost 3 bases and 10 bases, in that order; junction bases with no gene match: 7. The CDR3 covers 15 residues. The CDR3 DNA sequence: TGTGCCAGCAGTTATGCCGGGACAGGGGGGGCGGAGCTGTTTTTT. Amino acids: CASSYAGTGGAELFF.

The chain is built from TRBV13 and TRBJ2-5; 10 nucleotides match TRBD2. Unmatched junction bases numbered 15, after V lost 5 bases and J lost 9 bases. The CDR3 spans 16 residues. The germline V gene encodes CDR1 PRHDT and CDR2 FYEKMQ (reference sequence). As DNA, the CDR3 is TGTGCCAGCAGCCCCCCCGGGGGAGCGGGGGGGCTGGCCCAGTACTTC. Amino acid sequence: CASSPPGGAGGLAQYF.

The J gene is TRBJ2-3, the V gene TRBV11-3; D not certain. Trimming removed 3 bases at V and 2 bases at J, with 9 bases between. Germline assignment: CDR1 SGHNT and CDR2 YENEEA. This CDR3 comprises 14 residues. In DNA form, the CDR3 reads TGTGCCAGCAGCTTGGGCCTATTCACAGATACGCAGTATTTT. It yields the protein CASSLGLFTDTQYF.

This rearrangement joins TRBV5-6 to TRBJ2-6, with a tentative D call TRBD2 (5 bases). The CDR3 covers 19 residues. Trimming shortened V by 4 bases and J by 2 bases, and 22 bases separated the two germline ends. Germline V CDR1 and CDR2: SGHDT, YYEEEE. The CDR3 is CASSRVTGIIIPGANVLTF. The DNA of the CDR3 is TGTGCCAGCAGCCGGGTAACCGGGATTATAATTCCTGGGGCCAACGTCCTGACTTTC.

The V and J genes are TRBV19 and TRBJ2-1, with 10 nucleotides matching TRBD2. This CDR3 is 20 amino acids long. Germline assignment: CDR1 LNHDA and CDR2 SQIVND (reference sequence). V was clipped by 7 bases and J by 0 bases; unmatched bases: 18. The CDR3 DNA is TGTGCCAGTAAACGGTATCCCTCGACTAGCGGGCGGAACTCCTACAATGAGCAGTTCTTC. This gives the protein CASKRYPSTSGRNSYNEQFF.

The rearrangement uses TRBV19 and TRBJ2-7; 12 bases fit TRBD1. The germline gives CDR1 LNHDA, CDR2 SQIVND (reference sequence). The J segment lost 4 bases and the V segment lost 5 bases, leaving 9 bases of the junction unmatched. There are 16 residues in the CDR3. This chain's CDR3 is CASSPSGDRGRYEQYF. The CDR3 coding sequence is TGTGCCAGTAGTCCCTCCGGGGACAGGGGGCGATACGAGCAGTACTTC.

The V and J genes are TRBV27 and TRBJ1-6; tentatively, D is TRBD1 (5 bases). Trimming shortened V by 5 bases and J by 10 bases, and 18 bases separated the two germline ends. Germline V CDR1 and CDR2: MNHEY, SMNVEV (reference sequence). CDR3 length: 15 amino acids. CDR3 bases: TGTGCCAGCAGTGCTTTGAGACAGCTAATGTCACCCCTCCACTTT. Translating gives CASSALRQLMSPLHF.

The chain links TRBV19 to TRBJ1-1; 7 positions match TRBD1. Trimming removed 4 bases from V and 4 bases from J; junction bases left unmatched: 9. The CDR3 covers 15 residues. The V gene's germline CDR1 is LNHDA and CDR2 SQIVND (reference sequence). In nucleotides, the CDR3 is TGTGCCAGTAGTACTATCGACAGGGAGGGCACTGAAGCTTTCTTT. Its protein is CASSTIDREGTEAFF.

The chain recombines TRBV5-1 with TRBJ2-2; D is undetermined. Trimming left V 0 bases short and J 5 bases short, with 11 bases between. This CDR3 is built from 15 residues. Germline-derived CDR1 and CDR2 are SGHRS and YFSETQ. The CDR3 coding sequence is TGCGCCAGCAGCTTGGATCTCAGGCCTACCGGGGAGCTGTTTTTT. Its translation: CASSLDLRPTGELFF.

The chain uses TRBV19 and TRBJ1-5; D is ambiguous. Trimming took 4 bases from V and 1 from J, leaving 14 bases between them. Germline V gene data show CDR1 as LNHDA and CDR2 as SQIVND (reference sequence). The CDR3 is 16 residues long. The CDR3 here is CASSSRVLRSNQPQHF. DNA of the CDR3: TGTGCCAGTAGTAGCCGGGTCCTAAGGAGCAATCAGCCCCAGCATTTT.

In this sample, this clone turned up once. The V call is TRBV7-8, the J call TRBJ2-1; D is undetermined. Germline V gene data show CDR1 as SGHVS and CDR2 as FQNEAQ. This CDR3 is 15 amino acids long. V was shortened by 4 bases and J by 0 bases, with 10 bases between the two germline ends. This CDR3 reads CASSWDSFSYNEQFF. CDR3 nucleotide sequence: TGTGCCAGCAGCTGGGATTCCTTCTCCTACAATGAGCAGTTCTTC.

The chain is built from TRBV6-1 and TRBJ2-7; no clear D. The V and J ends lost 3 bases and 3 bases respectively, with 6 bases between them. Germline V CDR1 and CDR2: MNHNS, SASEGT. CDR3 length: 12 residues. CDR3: CASSEGFYEQYF. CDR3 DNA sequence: TGTGCCAGCAGTGAGGGCTTCTACGAGCAGTACTTC.

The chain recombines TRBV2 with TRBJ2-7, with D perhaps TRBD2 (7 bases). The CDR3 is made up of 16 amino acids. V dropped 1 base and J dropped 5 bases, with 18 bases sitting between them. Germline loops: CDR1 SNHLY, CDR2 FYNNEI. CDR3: CASSEEDWEGDDEQYF. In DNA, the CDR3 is TGTGCCAGCAGTGAAGAAGACTGGGAGGGGGACGACGAGCAGTACTTC.

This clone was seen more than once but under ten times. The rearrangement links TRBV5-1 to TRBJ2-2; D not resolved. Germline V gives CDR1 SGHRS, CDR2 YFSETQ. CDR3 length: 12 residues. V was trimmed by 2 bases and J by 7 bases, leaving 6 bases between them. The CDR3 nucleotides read TGCGCCAGCAGCTTAGTTAACGGGGAGCTGTTTTTT. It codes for CASSLVNGELFF.

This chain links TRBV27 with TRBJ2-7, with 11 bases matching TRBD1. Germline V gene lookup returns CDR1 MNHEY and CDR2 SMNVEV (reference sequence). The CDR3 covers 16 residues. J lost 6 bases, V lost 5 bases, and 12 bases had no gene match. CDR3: CASSRTGGQGATEQYF. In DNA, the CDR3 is TGTGCCAGCAGTCGGACAGGCGGACAGGGGGCGACCGAGCAGTACTTC.

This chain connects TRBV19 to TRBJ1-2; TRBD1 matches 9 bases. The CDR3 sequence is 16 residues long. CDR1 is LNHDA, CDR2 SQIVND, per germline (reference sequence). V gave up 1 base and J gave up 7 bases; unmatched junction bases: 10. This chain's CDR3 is CASSIGTGTGRVGYTF. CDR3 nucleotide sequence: TGTGCCAGTAGTATAGGCACCGGGACAGGGAGGGTTGGCTACACCTTC. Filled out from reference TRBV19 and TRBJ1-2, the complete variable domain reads DGGITQSPKYLFRKEGQNVTLSCEQNLNHDAMYWYRQDPGQGLRLIYYSQIVNDFQKGDIAEGYSVSREKKESFPLTVTSAQKNPTAFYLCASSIGTGTGRVGYTFGSGTRLTVV.

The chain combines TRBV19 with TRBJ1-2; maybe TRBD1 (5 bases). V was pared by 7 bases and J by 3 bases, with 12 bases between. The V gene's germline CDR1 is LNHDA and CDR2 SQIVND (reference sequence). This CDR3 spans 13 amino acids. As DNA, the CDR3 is TGTGCCAGTACAGGGCCGGGAGACTATGGCTACACCTTC. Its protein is CASTGPGDYGYTF.

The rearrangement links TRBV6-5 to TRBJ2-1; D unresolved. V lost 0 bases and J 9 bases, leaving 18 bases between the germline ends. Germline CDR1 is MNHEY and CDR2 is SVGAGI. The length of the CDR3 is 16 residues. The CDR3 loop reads CASSYSSPTGHSEQFF. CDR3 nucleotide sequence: TGTGCCAGCAGTTACTCGAGTCCCACGGGCCACAGTGAGCAGTTCTTC.

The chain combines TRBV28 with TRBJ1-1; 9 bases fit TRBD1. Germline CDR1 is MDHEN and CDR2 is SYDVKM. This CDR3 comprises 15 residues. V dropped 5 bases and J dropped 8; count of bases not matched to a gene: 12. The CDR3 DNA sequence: TGTGCCAGCAGTGAAACAGGGGGCATATTTTCGGAAGCTTTCTTT. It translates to CASSETGGIFSEAFF. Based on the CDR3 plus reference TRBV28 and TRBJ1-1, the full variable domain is DVKVTQSSRYLVKRTGEKVFLECVQDMDHENMFWYRQDPGLGLRLIYFSYDVKMKEKGDIPEGYSVSREKKERFSLILESASTNQTSMYLCASSETGGIFSEAFFGQGTRLTVV.

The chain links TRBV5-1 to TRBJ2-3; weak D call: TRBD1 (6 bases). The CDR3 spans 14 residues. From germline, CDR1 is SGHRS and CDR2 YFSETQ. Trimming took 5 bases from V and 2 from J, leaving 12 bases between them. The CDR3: CASSRQALTDTQYF. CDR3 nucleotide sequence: TGCGCCAGCAGTAGACAGGCCCTCACAGATACGCAGTATTTT. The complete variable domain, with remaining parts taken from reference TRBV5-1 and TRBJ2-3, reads KAGVTQTPRYLIKTRGQQVTLSCSPISGHRSVSWYQQTPGQGLQFLFEYFSETQRNKGNFPGRFSGRQFSNSRSEMNVSTLELGDSALYLCASSRQALTDTQYFGPGTRLTVL.

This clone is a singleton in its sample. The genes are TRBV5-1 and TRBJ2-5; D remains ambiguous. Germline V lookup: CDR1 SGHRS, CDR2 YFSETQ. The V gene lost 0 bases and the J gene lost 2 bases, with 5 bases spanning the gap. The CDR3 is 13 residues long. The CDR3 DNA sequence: TGCGCCAGCAGCTTGGGGAGACAAGAGACCCAGTACTTC. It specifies CASSLGRQETQYF.

The CDR3 protein is CASSPRLGETQYF. The CDR3 DNA sequence: TGTGCCAGCTCACCCCGACTGGGGGAGACCCAGTACTTC. The rearrangement links TRBV18 to TRBJ2-5; no reliable D call. The CDR3 contains 13 residues. Germline V CDR1 and CDR2: KGHSH, LQKENI. V was pared by 3 bases and J by 5 bases, with 10 bases between.

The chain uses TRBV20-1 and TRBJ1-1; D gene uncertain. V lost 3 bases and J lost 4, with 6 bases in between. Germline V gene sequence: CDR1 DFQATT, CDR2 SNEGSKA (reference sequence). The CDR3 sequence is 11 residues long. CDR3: CSASWGTEAFF. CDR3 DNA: TGCAGTGCTAGTTGGGGCACTGAAGCTTTCTTT.

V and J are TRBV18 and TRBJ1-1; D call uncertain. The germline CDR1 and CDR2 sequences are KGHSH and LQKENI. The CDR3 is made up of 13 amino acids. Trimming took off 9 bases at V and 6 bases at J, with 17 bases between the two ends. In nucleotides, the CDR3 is TGTGCCAGTTCCCCGGGCGGGTGGGCTGAAGCTTTCTTT. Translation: CASSPGGWAEAFF.